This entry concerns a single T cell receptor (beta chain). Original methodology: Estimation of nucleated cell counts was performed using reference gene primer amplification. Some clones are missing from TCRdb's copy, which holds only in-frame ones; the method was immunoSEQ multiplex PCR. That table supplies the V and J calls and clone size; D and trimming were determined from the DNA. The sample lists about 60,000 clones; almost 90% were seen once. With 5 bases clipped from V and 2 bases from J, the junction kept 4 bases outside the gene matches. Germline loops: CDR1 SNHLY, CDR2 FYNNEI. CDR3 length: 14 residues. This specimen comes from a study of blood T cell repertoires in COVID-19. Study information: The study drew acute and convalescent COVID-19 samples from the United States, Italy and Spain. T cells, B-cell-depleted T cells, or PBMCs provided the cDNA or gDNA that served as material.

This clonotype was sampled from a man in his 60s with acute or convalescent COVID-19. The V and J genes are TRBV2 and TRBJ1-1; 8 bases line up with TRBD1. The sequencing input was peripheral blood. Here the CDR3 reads CASSQDRANTEAFF. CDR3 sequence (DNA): TGTGCCAGCAGTCAGGACAGGGCTAACACTGAAGCTTTCTTT.